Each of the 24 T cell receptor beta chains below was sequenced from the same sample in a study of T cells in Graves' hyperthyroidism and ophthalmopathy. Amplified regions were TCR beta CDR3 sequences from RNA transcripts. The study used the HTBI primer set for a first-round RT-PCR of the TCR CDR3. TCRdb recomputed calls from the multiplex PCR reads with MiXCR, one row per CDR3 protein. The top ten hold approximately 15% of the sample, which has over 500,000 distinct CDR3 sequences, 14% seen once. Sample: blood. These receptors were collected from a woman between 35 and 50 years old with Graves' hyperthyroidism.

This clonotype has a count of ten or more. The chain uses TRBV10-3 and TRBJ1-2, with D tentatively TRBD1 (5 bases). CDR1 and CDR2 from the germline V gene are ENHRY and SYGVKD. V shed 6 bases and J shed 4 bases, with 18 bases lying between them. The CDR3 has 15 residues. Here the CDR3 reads CAISGGHGGGYGYTF. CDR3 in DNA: TGTGCCATCAGCGGTGGCCATGGGGGAGGCTATGGCTACACCTTC.

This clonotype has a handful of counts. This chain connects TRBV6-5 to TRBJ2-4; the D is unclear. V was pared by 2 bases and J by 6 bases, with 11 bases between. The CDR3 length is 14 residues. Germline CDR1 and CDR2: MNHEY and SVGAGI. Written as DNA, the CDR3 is TGTGCCAGCAGTTACCCCTCAGACGGAAACATTCAGTACTTC. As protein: CASSYPSDGNIQYF.

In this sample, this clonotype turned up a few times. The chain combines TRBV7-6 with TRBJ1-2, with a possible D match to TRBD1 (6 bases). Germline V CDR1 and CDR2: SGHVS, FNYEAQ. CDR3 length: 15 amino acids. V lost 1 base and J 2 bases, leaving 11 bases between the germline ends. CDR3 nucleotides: TGTGCCAGCAGCTTAGGGACTGACAGGAACTATGGCTACACCTTC. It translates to CASSLGTDRNYGYTF.

CDR3 sequence: CATSPGRYTSGANVLTF. In DNA form, the CDR3 reads TGTGCCACCAGTCCGGGGCGGTATACTTCTGGGGCCAACGTCCTGACTTTC. The chain employs TRBV15 and TRBJ2-6; the D gene could be TRBD1 or TRBD2 (5 bases each). Per the germline V gene, CDR1 is LNHNV and CDR2 is YYDKDF (reference sequence). CDR3 length: 17 amino acids. Trimming took off 6 bases at V and 1 base at J, with 16 bases between the two ends.

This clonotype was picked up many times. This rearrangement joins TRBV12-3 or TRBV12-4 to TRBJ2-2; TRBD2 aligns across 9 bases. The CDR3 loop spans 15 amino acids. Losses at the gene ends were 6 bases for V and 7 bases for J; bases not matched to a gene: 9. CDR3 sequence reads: CASSLSGGLIGELFF. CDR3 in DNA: TGTGCCAGCAGCCTTAGCGGGGGCCTCATCGGGGAGCTGTTTTTT.

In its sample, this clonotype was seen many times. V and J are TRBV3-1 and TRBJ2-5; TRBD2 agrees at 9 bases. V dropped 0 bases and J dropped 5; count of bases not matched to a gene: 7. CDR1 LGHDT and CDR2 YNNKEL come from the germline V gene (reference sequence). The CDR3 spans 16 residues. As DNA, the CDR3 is TGTGCCAGCAGCCAAGATAACGGCGGGAGGGTTGAGACCCAGTACTTC. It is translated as CASSQDNGGRVETQYF.

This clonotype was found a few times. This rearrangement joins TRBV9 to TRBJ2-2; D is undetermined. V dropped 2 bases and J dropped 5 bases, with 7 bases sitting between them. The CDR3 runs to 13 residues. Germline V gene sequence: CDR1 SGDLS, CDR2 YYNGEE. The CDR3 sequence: CASSVYITGELFF. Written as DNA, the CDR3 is TGTGCCAGCAGCGTCTATATTACCGGGGAGCTGTTTTTT.

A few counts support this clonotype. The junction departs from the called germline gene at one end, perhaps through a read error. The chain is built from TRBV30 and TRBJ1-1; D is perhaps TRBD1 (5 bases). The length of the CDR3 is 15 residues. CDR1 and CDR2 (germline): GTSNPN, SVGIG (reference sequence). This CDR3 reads CAWTRRVLRNTEAFF. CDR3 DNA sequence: TGTGCCTGGACTCGCAGGGTCCTGAGGAACACTGAGGCTTTCTTT.

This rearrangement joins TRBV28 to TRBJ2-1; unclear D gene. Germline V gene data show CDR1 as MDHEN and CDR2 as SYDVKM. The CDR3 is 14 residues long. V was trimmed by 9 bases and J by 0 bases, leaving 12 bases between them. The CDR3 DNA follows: TGTGCCAGTCTGTCGGGTAGCTCCTACAATGAGCAGTTCTTC. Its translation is CASLSGSSYNEQFF.

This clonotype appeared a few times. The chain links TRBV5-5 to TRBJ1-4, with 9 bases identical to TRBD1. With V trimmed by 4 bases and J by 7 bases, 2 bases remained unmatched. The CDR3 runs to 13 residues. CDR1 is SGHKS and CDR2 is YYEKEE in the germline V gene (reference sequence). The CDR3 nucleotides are TGTGCCAGCAGCGGGACAGGGTTTGAAAAACTGTTTTTT. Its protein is CASSGTGFEKLFF.

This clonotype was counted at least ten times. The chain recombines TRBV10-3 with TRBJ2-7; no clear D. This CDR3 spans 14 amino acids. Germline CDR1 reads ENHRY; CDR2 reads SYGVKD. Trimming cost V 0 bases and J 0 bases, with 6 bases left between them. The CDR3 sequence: CAISESGSSYEQYF. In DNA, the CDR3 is TGTGCCATCAGTGAGTCCGGTTCCTCCTACGAGCAGTACTTC.

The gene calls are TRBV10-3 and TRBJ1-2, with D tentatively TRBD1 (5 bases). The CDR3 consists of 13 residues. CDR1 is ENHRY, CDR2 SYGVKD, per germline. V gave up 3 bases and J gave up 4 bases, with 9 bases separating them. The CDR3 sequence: CAISDDSIYGYTF. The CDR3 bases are TGTGCCATCAGTGACGACAGTATCTATGGCTACACCTTC.

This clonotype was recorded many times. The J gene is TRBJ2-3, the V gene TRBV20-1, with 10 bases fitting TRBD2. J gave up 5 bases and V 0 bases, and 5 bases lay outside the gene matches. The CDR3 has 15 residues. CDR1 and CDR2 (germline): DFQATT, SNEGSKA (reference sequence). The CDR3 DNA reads TGCAGTGCTAGAGAAACTAGCGGGACCGGAGATACGCAGTATTTT. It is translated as CSARETSGTGDTQYF.

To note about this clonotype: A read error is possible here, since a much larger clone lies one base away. DNA of the CDR3: TGTGCCAGCACCTCTAGGGAGTCTGGTAGGGAGACCCAGTACTTC. Its translation: CASTSRESGRETQYF. The chain combines TRBV28 with TRBJ2-5; D may be TRBD2 (5 bases). The ends were cut back, 7 bases at V and 5 bases at J, with 20 bases in the middle. This CDR3 spans 15 amino acids. Germline V gene sequence: CDR1 MDHEN, CDR2 SYDVKM.

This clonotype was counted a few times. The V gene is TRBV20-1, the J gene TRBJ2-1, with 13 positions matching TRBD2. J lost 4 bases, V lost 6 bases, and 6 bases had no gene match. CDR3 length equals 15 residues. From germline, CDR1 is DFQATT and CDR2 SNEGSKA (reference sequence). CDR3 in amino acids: CSALGTSGIYNEQFF. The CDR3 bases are TGCAGTGCCCTTGGGACTAGCGGGATTTACAATGAGCAGTTCTTC.

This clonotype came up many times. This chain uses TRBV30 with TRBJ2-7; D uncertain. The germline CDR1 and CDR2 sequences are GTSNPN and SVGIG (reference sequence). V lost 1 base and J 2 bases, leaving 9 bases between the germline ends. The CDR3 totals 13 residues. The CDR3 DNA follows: TGTGCCTGGAGTGCCTCCGGAACCTACGAGCAGTACTTC. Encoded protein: CAWSASGTYEQYF.

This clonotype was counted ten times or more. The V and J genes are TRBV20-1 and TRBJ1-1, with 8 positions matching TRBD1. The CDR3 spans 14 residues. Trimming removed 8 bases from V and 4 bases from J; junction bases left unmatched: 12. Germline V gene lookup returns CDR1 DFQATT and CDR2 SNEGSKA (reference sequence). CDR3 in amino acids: CSPPRGRKGTEAFF. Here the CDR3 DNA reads TGCAGTCCTCCCAGGGGGCGTAAGGGCACTGAAGCTTTCTTT.

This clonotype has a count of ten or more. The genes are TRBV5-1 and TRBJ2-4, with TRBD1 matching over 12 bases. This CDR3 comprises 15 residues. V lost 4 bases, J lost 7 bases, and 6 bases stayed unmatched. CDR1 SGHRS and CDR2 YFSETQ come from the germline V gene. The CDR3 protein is CASSESGTGGNIQYF. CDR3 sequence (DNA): TGCGCCAGCAGCGAATCCGGGACAGGGGGCAACATTCAGTACTTC.

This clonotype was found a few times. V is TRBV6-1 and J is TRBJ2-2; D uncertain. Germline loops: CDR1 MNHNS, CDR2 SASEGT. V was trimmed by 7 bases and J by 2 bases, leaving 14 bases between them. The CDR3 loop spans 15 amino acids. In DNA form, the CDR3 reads TGTGCCAGCAAAGGGATCAGTTCAAACACCGGGGAGCTGTTTTTT. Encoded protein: CASKGISSNTGELFF.

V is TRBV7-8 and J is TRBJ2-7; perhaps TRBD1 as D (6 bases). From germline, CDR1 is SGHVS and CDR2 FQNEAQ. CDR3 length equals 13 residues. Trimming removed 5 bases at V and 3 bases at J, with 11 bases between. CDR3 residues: CASSITGNYEQYF. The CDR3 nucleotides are TGTGCCAGCAGCATTACAGGGAACTACGAGCAGTACTTC.

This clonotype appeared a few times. CDR3 sequence: CASSPYMNSGNTIYF. The DNA for the CDR3 is TGCGCCAGCAGCCCGTACATGAACTCTGGAAACACCATATATTTT. This rearrangement joins TRBV4-1 to TRBJ1-3; D gene unclear. The CDR3 loop spans 15 amino acids. The V end was cut by 4 bases, the J end by 0 bases, with 10 bases between. Germline V gene lookup returns CDR1 MGHRA and CDR2 YSYEKL.

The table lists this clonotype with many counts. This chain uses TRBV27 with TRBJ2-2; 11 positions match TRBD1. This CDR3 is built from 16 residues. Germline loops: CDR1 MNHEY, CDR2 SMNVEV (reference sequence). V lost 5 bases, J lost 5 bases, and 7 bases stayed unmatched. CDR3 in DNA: TGTGCCAGCAGTGCCGCCGGGACAGGGGGAACCGGGGAGCTGTTTTTT. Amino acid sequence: CASSAAGTGGTGELFF.

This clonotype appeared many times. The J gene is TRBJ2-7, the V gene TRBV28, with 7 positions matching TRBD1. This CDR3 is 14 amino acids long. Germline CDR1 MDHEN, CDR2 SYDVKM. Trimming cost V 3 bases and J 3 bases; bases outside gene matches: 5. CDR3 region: CASSFPGQSYEQYF. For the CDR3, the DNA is TGTGCCAGCAGTTTCCCGGGACAGAGCTACGAGCAGTACTTC.

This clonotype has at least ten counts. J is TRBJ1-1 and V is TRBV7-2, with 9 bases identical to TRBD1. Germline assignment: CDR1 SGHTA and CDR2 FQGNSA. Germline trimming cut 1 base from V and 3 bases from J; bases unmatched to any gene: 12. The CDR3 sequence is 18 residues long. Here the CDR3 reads CASSLVRTGASLDTEAFF. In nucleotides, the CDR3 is TGTGCCAGCAGCTTAGTGCGGACAGGGGCGTCGTTGGACACTGAAGCTTTCTTT. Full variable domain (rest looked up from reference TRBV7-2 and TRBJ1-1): GAGVSQSPSNKVTEKGKDVELRCDPISGHTALYWYRQSLGQGLEFLIYFQGNSAPDKSGLPSDRFSAERTGGSVSTLTIQRTQQEDSAVYLCASSLVRTGASLDTEAFFGQGTRLTVV.